The 27 T cell receptor beta chains given below trace back to one sample, sequenced in a study of blood T cell repertoires in COVID-19. Method: immunoSEQ multiplex PCR; TCRdb's copy keeps in-frame clones and lacks some. The top ten hold roughly 6% of the sample, which has 200,000 to 250,000 clones, about three quarters seen once. Sequenced material: peripheral blood. The receptors come from a woman aged 65 to 85 with acute or convalescent COVID-19.

CDR3 DNA sequence: TGTGCCAGCAGCTCAAGGAGGGCGCTAGCGGGTAGCACAGATACGCAGTATTTT. It specifies CASSSRRALAGSTDTQYF. V gene TRBV7-2 combines with J gene TRBJ2-3; 8 nucleotides align to TRBD2. Germline CDR1 SGHTA, CDR2 FQGNSA. The CDR3 spans 18 residues. The ends lost 4 bases at V and 0 bases at J; junction bases unmatched: 12.

The V and J genes are TRBV3-1 (or the pseudogene TRBV3-2) and TRBJ2-4, with 8 bases lining up with TRBD1. Germline trimming cut 8 bases from V and 5 bases from J; bases unmatched to any gene: 5. The CDR3 extends over 13 amino acids. From germline, CDR1 is LGHDT and CDR2 YNNKEL (reference sequence). CDR3 nucleotide sequence: TGTGCCAGCGCTACAGGGGGTCAAAACATTCAGTACTTC. Translated, it gives CASATGGQNIQYF.

The J gene is TRBJ2-5, the V gene TRBV13; 7 positions match TRBD2. The trim removed 1 base at V and 5 bases at J, leaving 7 bases unmatched. Germline CDR1 PRHDT, CDR2 FYEKMQ (reference sequence). The CDR3 has 15 residues. CDR3 sequence: CASSLASGGGETQYF. CDR3 nucleotides: TGTGCCAGCAGCTTAGCGTCGGGGGGAGGGGAGACCCAGTACTTC.

Only one count was recorded for this clone. The sample carries other DNA sequences with the same CDR3. The chain uses TRBV2 and TRBJ2-1; TRBD2 matches 10 bases. Germline values: CDR1 SNHLY, CDR2 FYNNEI. The J segment lost 2 bases and the V segment lost 6 bases, leaving 4 bases of the junction unmatched. This CDR3 has 15 residues. CDR3 sequence: CASRGLAGAYNEQFF. The CDR3 DNA reads as TGTGCCAGCAGGGGGCTAGCGGGAGCCTACAATGAGCAGTTCTTC.

The gene calls are TRBV19 and TRBJ2-2; D perhaps matches TRBD1 (6 bases). V was pared by 3 bases and J by 2 bases, with 16 bases between. The CDR3 loop spans 17 amino acids. The germline gives CDR1 LNHDA, CDR2 SQIVND (reference sequence). The CDR3 coding sequence is TGTGCCAGTAGTATGGCTTCCGGGACATTCAACACCGGGGAGCTGTTTTTT. This encodes CASSMASGTFNTGELFF.

This clone was counted between two and nine times. The J gene is TRBJ2-1, the V gene TRBV7-8; D is uncertain. Germline V gene lookup returns CDR1 SGHVS and CDR2 FQNEAQ. This CDR3 has 16 residues. Trimming took off 5 bases at V and 1 base at J, with 15 bases between the two ends. CDR3: CASSPFSAASYNEQFF. Here the CDR3 DNA reads TGTGCCAGCAGCCCATTCAGCGCGGCGTCCTACAATGAGCAGTTCTTC. Complete variable domain (other parts from reference TRBV7-8 and TRBJ2-1): GAGVSQSPRYKVAKRGQDVALRCDPISGHVSLFWYQQALGQGPEFLTYFQNEAQLDKSGLPSDRFFAERPEGSVSTLKIQRTQQEDSAVYLCASSPFSAASYNEQFFGPGTRLTVL.

This clone showed up just once. The J gene is TRBJ2-3, the V gene TRBV2; 7 nucleotides agree with TRBD1. CDR3 length equals 14 residues. J lost 0 bases, V lost 9 bases, and 6 bases had no gene match. Germline V lookup: CDR1 SNHLY, CDR2 FYNNEI. DNA for the CDR3: TGTGCCAGTATACAGGGGTCAAGCACAGATACGCAGTATTTT. Amino acid sequence: CASIQGSSTDTQYF.

The chain combines TRBV19 with TRBJ2-2, with D maybe TRBD1 (5 bases). The CDR3 totals 13 residues. Trimming took off 4 bases at V and 4 bases at J, with 7 bases between the two ends. Per germline, CDR1 LNHDA and CDR2 SQIVND (reference sequence). The chain's CDR3 is CASSTTATGELFF. CDR3 in DNA: TGTGCCAGTAGTACGACAGCCACCGGGGAGCTGTTTTTT.

This clone was detected only a few times. The chain carries TRBV5-1 and TRBJ2-7, with 7 nucleotides matching TRBD2. Trimming took 0 bases from V and 0 from J; bases not matched to a gene: 3. The CDR3 loop spans 15 amino acids. Germline CDR1 is SGHRS and CDR2 is YFSETQ. The CDR3 sequence is CASSLDLAVSYEQYF. The CDR3 DNA is TGCGCCAGCAGCTTGGATCTAGCGGTCTCCTACGAGCAGTACTTC.

This chain connects TRBV24-1 to TRBJ2-5; 8 positions match TRBD1. The CDR3 contains 16 residues. J gave up 1 base and V 2 bases, and 5 bases lay outside the gene matches. Germline assignment: CDR1 KGHDR and CDR2 SFDVKD. CDR3 DNA sequence: TGTGCCACCAGTGATTCCCCAGGACAGGGCCAAGAGACCCAGTACTTC. This gives the protein CATSDSPGQGQETQYF.

The chain couples TRBV30 to TRBJ2-1; TRBD1 matches 10 bases. CDR1 is GTSNPN, CDR2 SVGIG, per germline (reference sequence). Trimming took 5 bases from V and 0 from J; bases not matched to a gene: 19. This CDR3 contains 20 residues. The DNA for the CDR3 is TGTGCCTGGGGAGTCCAAACCGGGACAGGGGATTCTAGCTCCTACAATGAGCAGTTCTTC. It yields the protein CAWGVQTGTGDSSSYNEQFF.

The chain is built from TRBV2 and TRBJ2-1; 14 nucleotides align to TRBD2. The germline gives CDR1 SNHLY, CDR2 FYNNEI. The ends lost 6 bases at V and 10 bases at J; junction bases unmatched: 8. The CDR3 is made up of 15 amino acids. The CDR3 here is CASSFGTSGRREQFF. The CDR3 DNA follows: TGTGCCAGCAGCTTTGGGACTAGCGGGAGAAGAGAGCAGTTCTTC.

J is TRBJ2-1 and V is TRBV4-2; TRBD2 matches 8 bases. Germline CDR1 and CDR2: LGHNA and YNFKEQ. The J segment lost 6 bases and the V segment lost 0 bases, leaving 10 bases of the junction unmatched. This CDR3 comprises 17 residues. CDR3 sequence (DNA): TGTGCCAGCAGCCAAGAAGGGAGACTAGCGAGTGGCAATGAGCAGTTCTTC. It specifies CASSQEGRLASGNEQFF.

The chain joins TRBV24-1 to TRBJ1-2, with 11 bases lining up with TRBD1. Losses at the gene ends were 4 bases for V and 6 bases for J; bases not matched to a gene: 12. The CDR3 consists of 17 residues. Germline V gives CDR1 KGHDR, CDR2 SFDVKD. The CDR3 spells CATSETSSGTGGDGYTF. The CDR3 region has the DNA TGTGCCACCAGTGAAACCTCGTCCGGGACAGGGGGGGATGGCTACACCTTC.

The chain links TRBV3-1 (or the pseudogene TRBV3-2) to TRBJ2-1; D gene unclear. The length of the CDR3 is 13 residues. V dropped 1 base and J dropped 3 bases, with 4 bases sitting between them. Germline lookup yields CDR1 LGHDT and CDR2 YNNKEL (reference sequence). This chain's CDR3 is CASSQASYNEQFF. CDR3 DNA: TGTGCCAGCAGCCAAGCCAGCTACAATGAGCAGTTCTTC.

There are many counts of this clone. This chain links TRBV10-3 with TRBJ1-2, with TRBD1 as a possible D gene (6 bases). Trimming took 5 bases from V and 4 from J, leaving 23 bases between them. The CDR3 consists of 17 residues. CDR1 ENHRY and CDR2 SYGVKD come from the germline V gene. CDR3 nucleotides: TGTGCCATCAGTAGTTTCGACAGGCGGAGAATCGGCTATGGCTACACCTTC. Protein: CAISSFDRRRIGYGYTF.

The J gene is TRBJ2-2, the V gene TRBV18, with D possibly being TRBD2 (5 bases). Trimming removed 4 bases from V and 4 bases from J, with 13 bases in between. This CDR3 spans 15 amino acids. Per germline, CDR1 KGHSH and CDR2 LQKENI. The CDR3 nucleotides are TGTGCCAGCTCACAGCGGACCCGGGGCACCGGGGAGCTGTTTTTT. It codes for CASSQRTRGTGELFF.

The table lists this clone with a count of one. Written as DNA, the CDR3 is TGCAGCGCTTACCTTCGACTAGCGGAAAGCTACAATGAGCAGTTCTTC. Translation gives CSAYLRLAESYNEQFF. The chain couples TRBV29-1 to TRBJ2-1; 9 nucleotides match TRBD2. Germline V gives CDR1 SQVTM, CDR2 ANQGSEA. The CDR3 runs to 16 residues. V shed 7 bases, J shed 3 bases, and the junction held 13 bases outside the gene matches.

The chain has TRBV18 and TRBJ2-2; TRBD2 aligns across 12 bases. This CDR3 spans 17 amino acids. Trimming took 2 bases from V and 5 from J; bases not matched to a gene: 6. Germline lookup yields CDR1 KGHSH and CDR2 LQKENI. The CDR3 sequence is CASSPTGLAGRTGELFF. The CDR3 bases are TGTGCCAGCTCACCAACAGGACTAGCGGGACGGACCGGGGAGCTGTTTTTT.

The CDR3 region is CASSPGTSGTGYEQYF. The CDR3 region has the DNA TGTGCCAGCTCACCAGGGACTAGCGGGACCGGCTACGAGCAGTACTTC. The chain couples TRBV18 to TRBJ2-7; 13 bases fit TRBD2. Germline assignment: CDR1 KGHSH and CDR2 LQKENI. CDR3 length equals 16 residues. Trimming at V came to 2 bases and at J to 3 bases, leaving 4 bases not matched to a gene.

In nucleotides, the CDR3 is TGTGCCAGCAGCGTCCACCCGGGGGAGGGAGAGACCCAGTACTTC. Amino acid sequence: CASSVHPGEGETQYF. The chain is built from TRBV9 and TRBJ2-5; the match to TRBD2 covers 7 bases. CDR1 SGDLS and CDR2 YYNGEE come from the germline V gene. The CDR3 covers 15 residues. Germline trimming cut 2 bases from V and 4 bases from J; bases unmatched to any gene: 8.

The chain recombines TRBV20-1 with TRBJ2-7; 7 bases map to TRBD1. V gave up 6 bases and J gave up 7 bases; unmatched junction bases: 6. The CDR3 length is 11 residues. The germline V gene encodes CDR1 DFQATT and CDR2 SNEGSKA (reference sequence). This CDR3 reads CSAGGQWEQYF. DNA for the CDR3: TGCAGTGCAGGGGGACAGTGGGAGCAGTACTTC.

The chain uses TRBV30 and TRBJ1-4; TRBD1 matches at 12 bases. CDR3 length: 15 residues. Germline values: CDR1 GTSNPN, CDR2 SVGIG (reference sequence). J gave up 5 bases and V 2 bases, and 3 bases lay outside the gene matches. CDR3 DNA: TGTGCCTGGAGTATTGGGACAGGGGGCAATGAAAAACTGTTTTTT. Residues: CAWSIGTGGNEKLFF. The full variable domain, completed using reference TRBV30 and TRBJ1-4, is SQTIHQWPATLVQPVGSPLSLECTVEGTSNPNLYWYRQAAGRGLQLLFYSVGIGQISSEVPQNLSASRPQDRQFILSSKKLLLSDSGFYLCAWSIGTGGNEKLFFGSGTQLSVL.

The V call is TRBV30, the J call TRBJ2-1, with 8 bases that match TRBD2. The CDR3 length is 13 residues. V gave up 4 bases and J gave up 5 bases; unmatched junction bases: 4. Germline CDR1 is GTSNPN and CDR2 is SVGIG (reference sequence). The CDR3 reads CAWTRGGNNEQFF. The CDR3 nucleotides read TGTGCCTGGACCCGGGGGGGGAACAATGAGCAGTTCTTC.

J is TRBJ2-1 and V is TRBV20-1, with TRBD1 as a possible D gene (6 bases). Trimming cost V 5 bases and J 7 bases, with 9 bases left between them. The V gene's germline CDR1 is DFQATT and CDR2 SNEGSKA (reference sequence). This CDR3 contains 11 residues. The CDR3 spells CSAGQWNEQFF. The CDR3 DNA reads as TGCAGTGCTGGACAGTGGAATGAGCAGTTCTTC.

The chain is built from TRBV7-2 and TRBJ2-7, with 11 positions matching TRBD2. Germline lookup yields CDR1 SGHTA and CDR2 FQGNSA. The CDR3 runs to 15 residues. Trimming at V came to 5 bases and at J to 0 bases, leaving 3 bases not matched to a gene. DNA for the CDR3: TGTGCCAGCAGCATAACTAGCGGGAGCTCCTACGAGCAGTACTTC. This codes for CASSITSGSSYEQYF.

V usage is TRBV7-2 and J usage is TRBJ2-7; TRBD1 agrees at 7 bases. V lost 2 bases to trimming and J lost 6 bases; unmatched junction nucleotides: 10. Germline V gives CDR1 SGHTA, CDR2 FQGNSA. The CDR3 is 15 residues long. CDR3 sequence: CASSLTSTGQGEQYF. CDR3 in DNA: TGTGCCAGCAGCTTAACCTCGACAGGGCAGGGCGAGCAGTACTTC.